These T cell receptor beta chains were read from a single sample in a study of Ad26.COV2.S vaccination and SARS-CoV-2 variants. Data came from immunoSEQ multiplex PCR; TCRdb stores just in-frame clones and leaves some out. The repertoire consists of about 390,000 clones, with around nine tenths occurring once and the leading ten covering roughly 3.2%. The material was peripheral blood, obtained in a trial of Ad26.COV2.S vaccine versus placebo. The receptors stem from a person between 18 and 65 years old who received the Ad26.COV2.S COVID-19 vaccine or a placebo. The CDR3 runs from the conserved cysteine through the conserved F or W. Each record gives: V gene, clone size, D gene, J gene, CDR3 DNA, CDR3 protein. A D gene is named only where the DNA matches it firmly. Clone size is not always given. Where it is, it says once, few, many or a class for expanded clones.

v_gene: TRBV12-5
abundance: once
d_gene: NA
j_gene: TRBJ2-2
CDR3nt: TGTGCTAGTGGTTTGGTGTTCGGGGAAACCGGGGAGCTGTTTTTT
CDR3aa: CASGLVFGETGELFF

v_gene: TRBV10-3
abundance: NA
d_gene: TRBD1
j_gene: TRBJ1-2
CDR3nt: TGTGCCATCAGTGGCCGGACAGGGGGCATTTCTAACTATGGCTACACCTTC
CDR3aa: CAISGRTGGISNYGYTF

v_gene: TRBV23-1
abundance: NA
d_gene: NA
j_gene: TRBJ2-1
CDR3nt: TGCGCCAGCAGTCAAAGGGGTGCGGCAGGGGCGGGTGAGCAGTTCTTC
CDR3aa: CASSQRGAAGAGEQFF

v_gene: TRBV5-6
abundance: NA
d_gene: NA
j_gene: TRBJ2-7
CDR3nt: TGTGCCAGCAGCTTGGGCGGAGGGCCCCCAAACGAGCAGTACTTC
CDR3aa: CASSLGGGPPNEQYF

v_gene: TRBV6-5
abundance: NA
d_gene: TRBD1
j_gene: TRBJ2-2
CDR3nt: TGTGCCACTGGGACAGGGGCTCTCGGCGGGGAGCTGTTTTTT
CDR3aa: CATGTGALGGELFF

v_gene: TRBV6-6
abundance: few
d_gene: NA
j_gene: TRBJ1-1
CDR3nt: TGTGCCAGCACCGACCAACGTGAGACTGAAGCTTTCTTT
CDR3aa: CASTDQRETEAFF

v_gene: TRBV14
abundance: NA
d_gene: NA
j_gene: TRBJ1-1
CDR3nt: TGTGCCAGCAGCCAAGATTGGAGGCTTAGAACCTCTGCTTGGGGGACTGAAGCTTTCTTT
CDR3aa: CASSQDWRLRTSAWGTEAFF

v_gene: TRBV21-1
abundance: NA
d_gene: NA
j_gene: TRBJ2-3
CDR3nt: TGTGCCAGCAGCAAATCCCCAGCAGGGGACGGTCCAGATACGCAGTATTTT
CDR3aa: CASSKSPAGDGPDTQYF

v_gene: TRBV6-5
abundance: NA
d_gene: NA
j_gene: TRBJ1-2
CDR3nt: TGTGCCAGCAGTTCCACTGCGTATGGCTACACCTTC
CDR3aa: CASSSTAYGYTF

v_gene: TRBV7-9
abundance: NA
d_gene: NA
j_gene: TRBJ1-4
CDR3nt: TGTGCCAGCAGCTTAAGGGATGAAAAACTGTTTTTT
CDR3aa: CASSLRDEKLFF

v_gene: TRBV6-5
abundance: NA
d_gene: NA
j_gene: TRBJ2-7
CDR3nt: TGTGCCAGCAGTTACTCACGGGGCGGCTACGAGCAGTACTTC
CDR3aa: CASSYSRGGYEQYF

v_gene: TRBV7-6
abundance: NA
d_gene: NA
j_gene: TRBJ2-3
CDR3nt: TGTGCCAGCAGGACGACGGGCTCTAGCACAGATACGCAGTATTTT
CDR3aa: CASRTTGSSTDTQYF

v_gene: TRBV3-1/TRBV3-2
abundance: NA
d_gene: NA
j_gene: TRBJ2-5
CDR3nt: TGTGCCAGCAGCCAGGAAGGCGGGGCCGAGGAGACCCAGTACTTC
CDR3aa: CASSQEGGAEETQYF

v_gene: TRBV14
abundance: NA
d_gene: NA
j_gene: TRBJ1-6
CDR3nt: TGTGCCAGCAGCTCGGGGGCGCTTTCACCCCTCCACTTT
CDR3aa: CASSSGALSPLHF

v_gene: TRBV6-1
abundance: once
d_gene: NA
j_gene: TRBJ2-1
CDR3nt: TGTGCCAGCAGTGAAGGGGGGGCCAGTTATGAGCAGTTCTTC
CDR3aa: CASSEGGASYEQFF

v_gene: TRBV6-2/TRBV6-3
abundance: NA
d_gene: TRBD2
j_gene: TRBJ2-3
CDR3nt: TGTGCCAGCAGTTACTACGGACTAGCGGGGGTCCGAGACACAGATACGCAGTATTTT
CDR3aa: CASSYYGLAGVRDTDTQYF

v_gene: TRBV5-6
abundance: NA
d_gene: NA
j_gene: TRBJ1-2
CDR3nt: TGTGCCAGCAGTCCGCGGACAACTCATGGCTACACCTTC
CDR3aa: CASSPRTTHGYTF

v_gene: TRBV7-6
abundance: NA
d_gene: NA
j_gene: TRBJ1-5
CDR3nt: TGTGCCAGCAGCTTAGGGGCAGGTCAGCCCCAGCATTTT
CDR3aa: CASSLGAGQPQHF

v_gene: TRBV7-2
abundance: few
d_gene: NA
j_gene: TRBJ1-5
CDR3nt: TGTGCCAGCAGCTTAGGGCCGGGAGGCAATCAGCCCCAGCATTTT
CDR3aa: CASSLGPGGNQPQHF

v_gene: TRBV23-1
abundance: NA
d_gene: NA
j_gene: TRBJ2-7
CDR3nt: TGCGCCAGTACGCAGTGTAAGGTAAGGCCCTGCCTTTTATACGAGCAGTACTTC
CDR3aa: CASTQCKVRPCLLYEQYF

v_gene: TRBV9
abundance: NA
d_gene: NA
j_gene: TRBJ1-5
CDR3nt: TGTGCCAGCAGCCTCGGGACGGGTGTTAATCAGCCCCAGCATTTT
CDR3aa: CASSLGTGVNQPQHF

v_gene: TRBV3-1/TRBV3-2
abundance: NA
d_gene: TRBD1
j_gene: TRBJ2-5
CDR3nt: TGTGCCAGCAGAGTGGGACAGAAACAAGAGACCCAGTACTTC
CDR3aa: CASRVGQKQETQYF

v_gene: TRBV19
abundance: NA
d_gene: NA
j_gene: TRBJ1-2
CDR3nt: TGTGCCAGTAGCAATGTACAGGGCTACACCTTC
CDR3aa: CASSNVQGYTF

v_gene: TRBV5-6
abundance: NA
d_gene: TRBD2
j_gene: TRBJ2-3
CDR3nt: TGTGCCAGCAGCTTAGGTAGCGGGGGCGAACTGGATACGCAGTATTTT
CDR3aa: CASSLGSGGELDTQYF

v_gene: TRBV19
abundance: NA
d_gene: NA
j_gene: TRBJ2-7
CDR3nt: TGTGCCAGTAGTTTCCGACAGAGCTCCTACGAGCAGTACTTC
CDR3aa: CASSFRQSSYEQYF

v_gene: TRBV29-1
abundance: NA
d_gene: NA
j_gene: TRBJ1-2
CDR3nt: TGCAGCGCCACGGAGAATTTCCGCTTTAACTATGGCTACACCTTC
CDR3aa: CSATENFRFNYGYTF

v_gene: TRBV10-2
abundance: NA
d_gene: NA
j_gene: TRBJ1-3
CDR3nt: TGCGCCAGCAGTGATATTAGCATAAGAAACACCATATATTTT
CDR3aa: CASSDISIRNTIYF

v_gene: TRBV18
abundance: NA
d_gene: NA
j_gene: TRBJ1-6
CDR3nt: TGTGCCAGCTCCCAACTAAGGGAAATAGATTCACCCCTCCACTTT
CDR3aa: CASSQLREIDSPLHF

v_gene: TRBV12-3/TRBV12-4
abundance: NA
d_gene: NA
j_gene: TRBJ1-2
CDR3nt: TGTGCCAGCACCTCCGTCGGGCGGGGCTACACCTTC
CDR3aa: CASTSVGRGYTF

v_gene: TRBV5-1
abundance: NA
d_gene: NA
j_gene: TRBJ1-1
CDR3nt: TGCGCCAGCAGCTCTATTCCTAACACTGAAGCTTTCTTT
CDR3aa: CASSSIPNTEAFF

v_gene: TRBV27
abundance: NA
d_gene: NA
j_gene: TRBJ2-1
CDR3nt: TGTGCCAGCAGGCCTAGTTCGATCGCTGGGGTATCCTACAATGAGCAGTTCTTC
CDR3aa: CASRPSSIAGVSYNEQFF

v_gene: TRBV19
abundance: NA
d_gene: NA
j_gene: TRBJ2-5
CDR3nt: TGTGCCAGTAGTGAAGGGGCCAGGGAGACCCAGTACTTC
CDR3aa: CASSEGARETQYF

v_gene: TRBV30
abundance: NA
d_gene: NA
j_gene: TRBJ2-4
CDR3nt: TGTGCCTGGAGTGCGGGGATGGCCAAAAACATTCAGTACTTC
CDR3aa: CAWSAGMAKNIQYF

v_gene: TRBV6-2/TRBV6-3
abundance: NA
d_gene: TRBD1
j_gene: TRBJ2-5
CDR3nt: TGTGCCAGCAGCCGACCGACAGGGCTCGAAGAGACCCAGTACTTC
CDR3aa: CASSRPTGLEETQYF